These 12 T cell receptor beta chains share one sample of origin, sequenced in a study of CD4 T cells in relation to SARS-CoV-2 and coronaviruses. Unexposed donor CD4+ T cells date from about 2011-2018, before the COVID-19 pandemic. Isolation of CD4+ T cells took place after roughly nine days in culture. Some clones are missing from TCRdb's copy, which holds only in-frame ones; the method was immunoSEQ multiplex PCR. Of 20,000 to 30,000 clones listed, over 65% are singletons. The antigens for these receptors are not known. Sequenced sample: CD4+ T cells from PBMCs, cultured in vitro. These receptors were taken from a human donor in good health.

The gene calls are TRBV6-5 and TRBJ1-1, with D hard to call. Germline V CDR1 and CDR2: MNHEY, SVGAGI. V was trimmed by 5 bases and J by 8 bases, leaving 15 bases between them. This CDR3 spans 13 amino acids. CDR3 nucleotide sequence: TGTGCCAGCAGTAGAGTCGACATCCCCGAAGCTTTCTTT. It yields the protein CASSRVDIPEAFF.

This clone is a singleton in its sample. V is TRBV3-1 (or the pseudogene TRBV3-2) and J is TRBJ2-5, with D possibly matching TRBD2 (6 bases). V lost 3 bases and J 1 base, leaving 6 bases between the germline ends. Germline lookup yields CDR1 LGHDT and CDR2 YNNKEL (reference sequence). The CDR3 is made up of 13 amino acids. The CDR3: CASSQTSQETQYF. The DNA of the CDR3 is TGTGCCAGCAGCCAGACTAGCCAAGAGACCCAGTACTTC.

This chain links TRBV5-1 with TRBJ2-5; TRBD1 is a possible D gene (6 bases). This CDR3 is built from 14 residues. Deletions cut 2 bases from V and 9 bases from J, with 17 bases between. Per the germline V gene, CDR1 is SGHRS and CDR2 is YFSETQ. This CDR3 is CASSFGQIEDSQYF. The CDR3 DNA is TGCGCCAGCAGCTTCGGACAGATTGAAGATTCCCAGTACTTC.

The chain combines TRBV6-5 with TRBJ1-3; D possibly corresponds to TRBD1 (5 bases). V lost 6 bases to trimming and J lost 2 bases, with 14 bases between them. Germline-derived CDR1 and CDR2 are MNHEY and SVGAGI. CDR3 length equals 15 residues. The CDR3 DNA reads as TGTGCCAGCAGCCTTACCCGGACACCTGGAAACACCATATATTTT. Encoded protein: CASSLTRTPGNTIYF.

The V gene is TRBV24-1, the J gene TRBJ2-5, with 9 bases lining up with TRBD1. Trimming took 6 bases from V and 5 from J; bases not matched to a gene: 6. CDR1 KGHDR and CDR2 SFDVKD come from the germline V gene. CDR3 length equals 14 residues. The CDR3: CATSLGQGLETQYF. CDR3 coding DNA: TGTGCCACCAGTCTGGGACAGGGCTTGGAGACCCAGTACTTC.

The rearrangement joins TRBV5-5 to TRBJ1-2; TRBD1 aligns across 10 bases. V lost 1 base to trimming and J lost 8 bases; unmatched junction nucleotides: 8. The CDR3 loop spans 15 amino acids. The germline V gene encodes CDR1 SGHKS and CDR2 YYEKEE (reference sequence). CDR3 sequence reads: CASSLFLGQGSGYTF. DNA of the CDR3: TGTGCCAGCAGCTTGTTTTTGGGACAGGGGAGCGGCTACACCTTC.

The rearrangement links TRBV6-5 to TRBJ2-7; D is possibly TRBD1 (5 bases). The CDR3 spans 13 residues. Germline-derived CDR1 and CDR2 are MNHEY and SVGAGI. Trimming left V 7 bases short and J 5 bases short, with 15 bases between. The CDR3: CASIKGLQHEQYF. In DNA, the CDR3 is TGTGCCAGCATAAAGGGGTTACAACACGAGCAGTACTTC.

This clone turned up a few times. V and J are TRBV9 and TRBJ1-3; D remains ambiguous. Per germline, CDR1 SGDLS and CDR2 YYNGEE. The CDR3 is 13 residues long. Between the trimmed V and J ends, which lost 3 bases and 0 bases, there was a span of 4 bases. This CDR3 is CASSAYSGNTIYF. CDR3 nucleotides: TGTGCCAGCAGCGCATACTCTGGAAACACCATATATTTT.

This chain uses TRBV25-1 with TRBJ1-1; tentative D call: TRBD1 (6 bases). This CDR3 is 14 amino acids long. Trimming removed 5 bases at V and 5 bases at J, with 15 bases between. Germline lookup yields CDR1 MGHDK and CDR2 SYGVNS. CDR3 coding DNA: TGTGCCAGCAGTAATACAGGGAGGGCGACTGAAGCTTTCTTT. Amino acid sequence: CASSNTGRATEAFF. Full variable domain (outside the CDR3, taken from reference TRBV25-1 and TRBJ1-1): EADIYQTPRYLVIGTGKKITLECSQTMGHDKMYWYQQDPGMELHLIHYSYGVNSTEKGDLSSESTVSRIRTEHFPLTLESARPSHTSQYLCASSNTGRATEAFFGQGTRLTVV.

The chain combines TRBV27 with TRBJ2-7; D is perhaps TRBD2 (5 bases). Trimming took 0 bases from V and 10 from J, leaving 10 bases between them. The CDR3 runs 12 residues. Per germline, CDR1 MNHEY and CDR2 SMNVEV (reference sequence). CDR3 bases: TGTGCCAGCAGTTTATCTTCGGGGATCCAGTACTTC. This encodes CASSLSSGIQYF.

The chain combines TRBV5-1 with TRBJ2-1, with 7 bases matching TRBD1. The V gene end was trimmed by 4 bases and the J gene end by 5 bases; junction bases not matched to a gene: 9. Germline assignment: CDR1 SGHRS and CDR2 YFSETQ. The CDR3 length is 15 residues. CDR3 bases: TGCGCCAGCAGCCAACAGGGGAAATTCGACAATGAGCAGTTCTTC. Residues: CASSQQGKFDNEQFF.

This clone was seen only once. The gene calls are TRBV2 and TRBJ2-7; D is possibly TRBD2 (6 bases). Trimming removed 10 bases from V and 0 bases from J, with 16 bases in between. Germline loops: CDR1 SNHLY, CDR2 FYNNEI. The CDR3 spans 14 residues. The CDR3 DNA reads TGTGCCACCCACCGGGAGCGGAGCTCCTACGAGCAGTACTTC. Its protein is CATHRERSSYEQYF.